A single TCR beta chain is shown here with its context. Its specificity is unknown. This entry is derived from a study of memory CD4+ T cells and cytomegalovirus serostatus. Whole-study findings and limits: Of 150 to 200 reported CMV TCRbeta sequences, roughly 70 were found in memory CD4+ repertoires.

The assay was immunoSEQ multiplex PCR, and TCRdb's table has in-frame clones only and misses some. Here the sample spans tens of thousands of clones, more than 70% being singletons. V was trimmed by 3 bases and J by 6 bases, leaving 9 bases between them. This CDR3 is 12 amino acids long. CDR1 is KGHSH, CDR2 LQKENI, per germline. Single viable CD3+CD4+CD8-CD45RO+ cells were sorted as the memory CD4+ T cells. CMV serostatus came from serum IgG against pp150, pp28, p38, p52. The sequence was obtained from an adult in good health and CMV-seronegative. Some clones in this sample may be carry-over from other donors' samples. Input material: memory CD4+ T cells from blood. This sequence joins TRBV18 and TRBJ2-7; D gene ambiguous. The CDR3 loop reads CASSPSRLEQYF. The CDR3 bases are TGTGCCAGCTCACCTTCCCGTCTCGAGCAGTACTTC.